A single sample gave rise to the 25 T cell receptor beta chains below, sequenced in a study of T-cell reconstitution after alpha-beta-depleted transplantation in children. Molecular barcoding with unique molecular identifiers was used for the TCRbeta library. TCRdb analysed the PCR reads with MiXCR anew, one entry per CDR3 protein. The table records tens of thousands of distinct CDR3 sequences, under 60% of them present only once. The material sequenced was peripheral blood, taken before TCRalphabeta/CD19-depleted stem cell transplant. These receptors were obtained from a boy younger than two with SCID, due to receive a stem cell transplant.

The J gene is TRBJ1-1, the V gene TRBV4-3, with a tentative D call TRBD1 (5 bases). The germline V and J ends were trimmed by 2 bases and 1 base, with 8 bases remaining between them. This CDR3 is built from 14 residues. Germline V CDR1 and CDR2: LGHNA, YSLEER. The CDR3 here is CASSQSGQNTEAFF. CDR3 coding DNA: TGCGCCAGCAGCCAATCAGGGCAGAACACTGAAGCTTTCTTT.

V gene TRBV10-1 combines with J gene TRBJ2-5; D gene unclear. This CDR3 has 19 residues. Deletions cut 3 bases from V and 2 bases from J, with 25 bases between. Germline V gives CDR1 WNHNN, CDR2 SYGVQD (reference sequence). The CDR3 bases are TGCGCCAGCAGTGACCGTGAATTGGCCATTTCTAAACCGCAAGAGACCCAGTACTTC. Amino acids: CASSDRELAISKPQETQYF.

This clonotype has only a few counts. The genes are TRBV12-3 or TRBV12-4 and TRBJ2-5; TRBD2 agrees at 10 bases. CDR3 length: 16 residues. J gave up 5 bases and V 5 bases, and 11 bases lay outside the gene matches. The CDR3 DNA reads as TGTGCCAGCAGTACCAGGACTAGCGGTGCTCGGGAGACCCAGTACTTC. This gives the protein CASSTRTSGARETQYF.

This rearrangement joins TRBV27 to TRBJ2-5; 11 bases align to TRBD1. This CDR3 contains 16 residues. J gave up 6 bases and V 4 bases, and 10 bases lay outside the gene matches. CDR1 and CDR2 (germline): MNHEY, SMNVEV (reference sequence). The CDR3 coding sequence is TGTGCCAGCAGTTACGCTTCCGGGACAGGGGGACAGACCCAGTACTTC. The encoded protein is CASSYASGTGGQTQYF.

The chain has TRBV20-1 and TRBJ2-7; D is uncertain. The CDR3 consists of 14 residues. The germline CDR1 and CDR2 sequences are DFQATT and SNEGSKA (reference sequence). Trimming shortened V by 2 bases and J by 3 bases, and 14 bases separated the two germline ends. CDR3 protein: CSARLGEGNYEQYF. DNA for the CDR3: TGCAGTGCTAGACTGGGTGAAGGTAACTACGAGCAGTACTTC.

J is TRBJ2-1 and V is TRBV4-2; D unclear. This CDR3 is 15 amino acids long. V lost 3 bases and J 6 bases, leaving 15 bases between the germline ends. Looked up from germline, CDR1 is LGHNA and CDR2 is YNFKEQ. This CDR3 is CASSQLTSRCNEQFF. The DNA of the CDR3 is TGTGCCAGCAGCCAGCTAACCAGCCGTTGCAATGAGCAGTTCTTC.

This clonotype came up a few times. For the CDR3, the DNA is TGCGCCAGCAGCTTGGTAACAGACTTTCGGTCAGATACGCAGTATTTT. Amino acids: CASSLVTDFRSDTQYF. This sequence joins TRBV5-1 and TRBJ2-3; D call uncertain. Germline lookup yields CDR1 SGHRS and CDR2 YFSETQ. This CDR3 comprises 16 residues. V was trimmed by 0 bases and J by 4 bases, leaving 15 bases between them.

The rearrangement joins TRBV18 to TRBJ1-1; D gene uncertain. Trimming removed 6 bases from V and 0 bases from J, with 20 bases in between. Germline V gene lookup returns CDR1 KGHSH and CDR2 LQKENI. The CDR3 spans 17 residues. CDR3: CASSSAARAEVNTEAFF. DNA for the CDR3: TGTGCCAGCTCGTCGGCTGCGCGGGCTGAAGTGAACACTGAAGCTTTCTTT.

The chain uses TRBV4-1 and TRBJ1-1; 12 bases are shared with TRBD1. The CDR3 length is 17 residues. CDR1 and CDR2 (germline): MGHRA, YSYEKL. V lost 4 bases and J lost 1; bases outside the gene matches: 7. The CDR3 DNA reads as TGCGCCAGCAGCCCAACCGGGACAGGGGGCAAGAACACTGAAGCTTTCTTT. It translates to CASSPTGTGGKNTEAFF.

This clonotype has a count of ten or more. The V and J genes are TRBV11-2 and TRBJ2-2; TRBD2 matches at 13 bases. With 5 bases clipped from V and 7 bases from J, the junction kept 7 bases outside the gene matches. This CDR3 has 16 amino acids. In germline, CDR1 is SGHAT, CDR2 FQNNGV. The CDR3 nucleotides read TGTGCCAGCAGCGCTCGGACTAGCGGGGGTGGCGGGGAGCTGTTTTTT. This sequence encodes CASSARTSGGGGELFF.

J is TRBJ2-1 and V is TRBV20-1; tentatively, D is TRBD1 (6 bases). Germline V CDR1 and CDR2: DFQATT, SNEGSKA (reference sequence). CDR3 length: 13 residues. V lost 2 bases and J lost 5, with 10 bases in between. The CDR3 DNA is TGCAGTGCTAGACACAGGGTGAACAATGAGCAGTTCTTC. This codes for CSARHRVNNEQFF.

This rearrangement joins TRBV7-9 to TRBJ2-7; 7 bases agree with TRBD1. With V trimmed by 3 bases and J by 3 bases, 5 bases remained unmatched. The CDR3 sequence is 14 residues long. Germline CDR1 is SEHNR and CDR2 is FQNEAQ (reference sequence). As DNA, the CDR3 is TGTGCCAGCAGCTTCGAGACAGGGCGCTACGAGCAGTACTTC. Its protein is CASSFETGRYEQYF.

The V call is TRBV7-2, the J call TRBJ2-7, with 8 bases fitting TRBD2. CDR1 and CDR2 (germline): SGHTA, FQGNSA. The CDR3 loop spans 14 amino acids. The V and J ends lost 5 bases and 0 bases, in that order; junction bases with no gene match: 3. This CDR3 is CASSPGGSSYEQYF. The CDR3 nucleotides are TGTGCCAGCAGCCCGGGGGGGAGCTCCTACGAGCAGTACTTC.

This CDR3 is CASSSGGGVGTEAFF. CDR3 sequence (DNA): TGTGCCAGCAGTTCCGGAGGAGGGGTTGGGACTGAAGCTTTCTTT. The chain joins TRBV12-3 or TRBV12-4 to TRBJ1-1; D is possibly TRBD1 (5 bases). The CDR3 is 15 amino acids. Trimming took off 4 bases at V and 5 bases at J, with 17 bases between the two ends.

The table lists this clonotype with a few counts. This sequence joins TRBV5-1 and TRBJ2-3; no clear D gene. V was clipped by 7 bases and J by 4 bases, with 10 bases between them. Germline V gene sequence: CDR1 SGHRS, CDR2 YFSETQ. This CDR3 spans 12 amino acids. The CDR3 here is CASRLGSDTQYF. For the CDR3, the DNA is TGCGCCAGCCGACTGGGGTCAGATACGCAGTATTTT. Supplemented by reference TRBV5-1 and TRBJ2-3, the full variable domain reads KAGVTQTPRYLIKTRGQQVTLSCSPISGHRSVSWYQQTPGQGLQFLFEYFSETQRNKGNFPGRFSGRQFSNSRSEMNVSTLELGDSALYLCASRLGSDTQYFGPGTRLTVL.

A few counts support this clonotype. The chain recombines TRBV10-3 with TRBJ2-3, with a weak D call TRBD2 (6 bases). V was trimmed by 0 bases and J by 2 bases, leaving 15 bases between them. CDR1 is ENHRY and CDR2 is SYGVKD in the germline V gene. The CDR3 has 17 amino acids. In nucleotides, the CDR3 is TGTGCCATCAGTGAGTCCGGCGGTAGCGGCTACACAGATACGCAGTATTTT. It specifies CAISESGGSGYTDTQYF.

This chain joins TRBV5-1 and TRBJ1-1; TRBD1 is a possible D gene (5 bases). The germline V gene encodes CDR1 SGHRS and CDR2 YFSETQ. The CDR3 has 14 residues. V lost 0 bases to trimming and J lost 1 base, with 7 bases between them. The CDR3: CASSLGQTNTEAFF. The CDR3 DNA reads as TGCGCCAGCAGCTTGGGACAGACGAACACTGAAGCTTTCTTT.

The chain carries TRBV6-1 and TRBJ2-2; TRBD1 matches 8 bases. The trim removed 4 bases at V and 6 bases at J, leaving 10 bases unmatched. This CDR3 contains 16 residues. The V gene's germline CDR1 is MNHNS and CDR2 SASEGT. The CDR3 bases are TGTGCCAGCAGTGGGGAGCACGGACAGGGTTCCGGGGAGCTGTTTTTT. Encoded protein: CASSGEHGQGSGELFF.

This rearrangement joins TRBV15 to TRBJ2-5; 9 nucleotides line up with TRBD2. The CDR3 totals 17 residues. The germline CDR1 and CDR2 sequences are LNHNV and YYDKDF (reference sequence). V shed 3 bases, J shed 0 bases, and the junction held 8 bases outside the gene matches. The CDR3 region has the DNA TGTGCCACCAGCAGTAGCGGGGGCCCCCTGTACCAAGAGACCCAGTACTTC. Translating it yields CATSSSGGPLYQETQYF.

This clonotype was recorded a few times. This chain uses TRBV7-2 with TRBJ1-4; D is perhaps TRBD1 (5 bases). CDR1 SGHTA and CDR2 FQGNSA come from the germline V gene. This CDR3 region has 16 residues. V was shortened by 2 bases and J by 1 base, with 11 bases between the two germline ends. The CDR3 is CASSLNQGGTNEKLFF. In nucleotides, the CDR3 is TGTGCCAGCAGCTTAAACCAGGGAGGAACTAATGAAAAACTGTTTTTT. Variable domain in full (rest from reference TRBV7-2 and TRBJ1-4): GAGVSQSPSNKVTEKGKDVELRCDPISGHTALYWYRQSLGQGLEFLIYFQGNSAPDKSGLPSDRFSAERTGGSVSTLTIQRTQQEDSAVYLCASSLNQGGTNEKLFFGSGTQLSVL.

The chain joins TRBV12-3 or TRBV12-4 to TRBJ2-1; D is possibly TRBD1 (6 bases). CDR3 length equals 16 residues. Trimming stripped 7 bases from V and 2 bases from J, with 18 bases between. CDR3 sequence reads: CASKRGTGSPYNEQFF. The DNA of the CDR3 is TGTGCCAGCAAACGCGGAACAGGGAGCCCCTACAATGAGCAGTTCTTC.

This clonotype was detected a few times. The chain recombines TRBV7-3 with TRBJ2-3; D might be TRBD2 (5 bases). The V and J ends lost 5 bases and 2 bases respectively, with 8 bases between them. Germline V gives CDR1 SGHTA, CDR2 FQGTGA. The CDR3 runs 13 residues. Written as DNA, the CDR3 is TGTGCCAGCAGCCGACTATCCACAGATACGCAGTATTTT. As protein: CASSRLSTDTQYF.

This clonotype has a handful of counts. V is TRBV6-1 and J is TRBJ2-5; tentative D call: TRBD2 (5 bases). With 5 bases removed from V and 5 bases from J, the gap between germline ends came to 15 bases. Germline V gene sequence: CDR1 MNHNS, CDR2 SASEGT. The CDR3 contains 14 residues. The CDR3 loop is CASSPDFTRETQYF. In nucleotides, the CDR3 is TGTGCCAGCAGTCCGGACTTTACGAGGGAGACCCAGTACTTC.

Only a few counts were recorded for this clonotype. CDR3 DNA sequence: TGTGCCAGCAGCTTGTCCAGCACCTATGGCTACACCTTC. Encoded protein: CASSLSSTYGYTF. V is TRBV5-6 and J is TRBJ1-2; the D is unclear. V gave up 1 base and J gave up 4 bases, with 8 bases separating them. This CDR3 is built from 13 residues. The germline CDR1 and CDR2 sequences are SGHDT and YYEEEE.

The chain combines TRBV20-1 with TRBJ2-2; D ambiguous. CDR3 length equals 15 residues. The V gene lost 0 bases and the J gene lost 4 bases, with 12 bases spanning the gap. Per the germline V gene, CDR1 is DFQATT and CDR2 is SNEGSKA (reference sequence). DNA for the CDR3: TGCAGTGCTAGAGAACCAGGACGGGTCACCGGGGAGCTGTTTTTT. Its protein product is CSAREPGRVTGELFF.